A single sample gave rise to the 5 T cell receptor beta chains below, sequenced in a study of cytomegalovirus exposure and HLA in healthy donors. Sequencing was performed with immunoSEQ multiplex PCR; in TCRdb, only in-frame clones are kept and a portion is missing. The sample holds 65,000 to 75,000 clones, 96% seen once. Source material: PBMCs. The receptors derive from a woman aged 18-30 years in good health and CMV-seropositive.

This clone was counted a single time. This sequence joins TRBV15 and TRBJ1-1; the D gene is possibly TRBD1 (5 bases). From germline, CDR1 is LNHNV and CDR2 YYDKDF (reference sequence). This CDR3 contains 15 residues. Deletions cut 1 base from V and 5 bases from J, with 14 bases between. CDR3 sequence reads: CATSRVWGGRTEAFF. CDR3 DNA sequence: TGTGCCACCAGCAGAGTTTGGGGGGGGAGGACTGAAGCTTTCTTT. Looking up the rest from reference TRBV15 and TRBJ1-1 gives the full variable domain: DAMVIQNPRYQVTQFGKPVTLSCSQTLNHNVMYWYQQKSSQAPKLLFHYYDKDFNNEADTPDNFQSRRPNTSFCFLDIRSPGLGDTAMYLCATSRVWGGRTEAFFGQGTRLTVV.

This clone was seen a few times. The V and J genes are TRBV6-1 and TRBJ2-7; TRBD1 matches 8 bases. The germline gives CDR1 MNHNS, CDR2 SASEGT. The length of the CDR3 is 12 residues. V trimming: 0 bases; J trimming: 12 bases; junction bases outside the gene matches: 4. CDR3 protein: CASSEARTGGYF. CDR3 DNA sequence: TGTGCCAGCAGTGAAGCGCGCACAGGGGGGTACTTC.

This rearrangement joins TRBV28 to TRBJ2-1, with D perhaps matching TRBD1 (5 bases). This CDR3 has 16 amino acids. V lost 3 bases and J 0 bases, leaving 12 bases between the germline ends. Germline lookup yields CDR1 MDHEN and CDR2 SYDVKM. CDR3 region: CASSFSGQGSYNEQFF. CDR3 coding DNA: TGTGCCAGCAGTTTTTCCGGCCAGGGCTCCTACAATGAGCAGTTCTTC.

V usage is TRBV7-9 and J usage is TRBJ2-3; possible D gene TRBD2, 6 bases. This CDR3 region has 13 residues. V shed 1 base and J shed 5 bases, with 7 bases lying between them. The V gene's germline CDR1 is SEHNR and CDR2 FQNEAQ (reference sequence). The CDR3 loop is CASSLVGGDTQYF. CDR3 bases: TGTGCCAGCAGCTTAGTGGGGGGAGATACGCAGTATTTT.

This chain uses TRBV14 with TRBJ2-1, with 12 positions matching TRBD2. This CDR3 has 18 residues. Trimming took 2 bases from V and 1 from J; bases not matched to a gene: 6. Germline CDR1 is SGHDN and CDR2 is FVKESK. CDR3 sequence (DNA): TGTGCCAGCAGCCAATGGACTAGCGGGAAGGGGTCCTACAATGAGCAGTTCTTC. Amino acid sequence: CASSQWTSGKGSYNEQFF. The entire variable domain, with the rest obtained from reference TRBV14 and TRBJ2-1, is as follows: EAGVTQFPSHSVIEKGQTVTLRCDPISGHDNLYWYRRVMGKEIKFLLHFVKESKQDESGMPNNRFLAERTGGTYSTLKVQPAELEDSGVYFCASSQWTSGKGSYNEQFFGPGTRLTVL.